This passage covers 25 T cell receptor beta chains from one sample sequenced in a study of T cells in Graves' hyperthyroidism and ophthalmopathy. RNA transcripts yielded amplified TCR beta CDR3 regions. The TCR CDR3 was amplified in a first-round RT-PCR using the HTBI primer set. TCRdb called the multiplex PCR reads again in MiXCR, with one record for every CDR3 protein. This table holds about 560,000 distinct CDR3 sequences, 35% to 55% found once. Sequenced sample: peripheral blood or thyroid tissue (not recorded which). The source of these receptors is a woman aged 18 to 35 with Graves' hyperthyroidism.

The CDR3 nucleotides are TGTGCCACCAGCAGAGGCGCGGGAGTGTGGCTGTTTTTT. This translates into CATSRGAGVWLFF. The V call is TRBV15, the J call TRBJ2-2, with 7 bases matching TRBD2. The CDR3 totals 13 residues. Per germline, CDR1 LNHNV and CDR2 YYDKDF (reference sequence). J lost 13 bases, V lost 1 base, and 6 bases had no gene match.

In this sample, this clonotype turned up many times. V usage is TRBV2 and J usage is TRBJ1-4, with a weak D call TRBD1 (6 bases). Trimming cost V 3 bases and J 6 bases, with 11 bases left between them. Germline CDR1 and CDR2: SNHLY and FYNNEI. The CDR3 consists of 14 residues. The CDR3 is CASSDRAGDEKLFF. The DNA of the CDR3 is TGTGCCAGCAGTGATAGGGCAGGGGATGAAAAACTGTTTTTT.

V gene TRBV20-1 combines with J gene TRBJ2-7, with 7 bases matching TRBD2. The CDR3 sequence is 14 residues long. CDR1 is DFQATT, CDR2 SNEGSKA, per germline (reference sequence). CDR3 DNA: TGCAGCAGAGTAGCGGGCGGAGGCTCCTACGAGCAGTACTTC. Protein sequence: CSRVAGGGSYEQYF.

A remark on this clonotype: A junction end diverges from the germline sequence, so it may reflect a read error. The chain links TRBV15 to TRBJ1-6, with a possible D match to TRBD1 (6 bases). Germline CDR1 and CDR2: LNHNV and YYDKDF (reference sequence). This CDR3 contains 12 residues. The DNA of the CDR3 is TGTGCCACCAGCCGAGAGGGGGCACCCCTCCACTTT. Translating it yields CATSREGAPLHF.

The CDR3 region has the DNA TGTGCCAGCTCACCACTGGGACTAGCGTCGATGATCCACGAGCAGTACTTC. This codes for CASSPLGLASMIHEQYF. The chain links TRBV7-2 to TRBJ2-7; 10 nucleotides agree with TRBD2. The CDR3 spans 17 residues. Per the germline V gene, CDR1 is SGHTA and CDR2 is FQGNSA. The trim removed 8 bases at V and 5 bases at J, leaving 18 bases unmatched.

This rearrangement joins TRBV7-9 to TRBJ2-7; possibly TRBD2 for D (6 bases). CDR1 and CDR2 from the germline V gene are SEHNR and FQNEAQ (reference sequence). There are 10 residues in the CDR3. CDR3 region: CAIGEDEQYF. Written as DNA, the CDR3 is TGTGCTATCGGGGAGGACGAGCAGTACTTC.

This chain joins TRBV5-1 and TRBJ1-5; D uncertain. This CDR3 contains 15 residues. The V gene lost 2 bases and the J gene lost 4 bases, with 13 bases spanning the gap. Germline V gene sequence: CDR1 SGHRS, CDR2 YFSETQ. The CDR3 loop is CASSFEEGGNQPQHF. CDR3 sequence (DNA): TGCGCCAGCAGCTTTGAGGAGGGTGGGAATCAGCCCCAGCATTTT. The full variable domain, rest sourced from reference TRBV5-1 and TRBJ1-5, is KAGVTQTPRYLIKTRGQQVTLSCSPISGHRSVSWYQQTPGQGLQFLFEYFSETQRNKGNFPGRFSGRQFSNSRSEMNVSTLELGDSALYLCASSFEEGGNQPQHFGDGTRLSIL.

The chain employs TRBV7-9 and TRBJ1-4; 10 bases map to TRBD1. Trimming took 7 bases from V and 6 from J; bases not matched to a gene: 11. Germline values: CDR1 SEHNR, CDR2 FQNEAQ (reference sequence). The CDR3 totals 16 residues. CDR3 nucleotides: TGTGCCAGCACCCTAGGGACAGGGGTAGTGGATGAAAAACTGTTTTTT. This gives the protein CASTLGTGVVDEKLFF.

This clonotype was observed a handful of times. CDR3 nucleotides: TGTGCCAGCAGCTCGACTAGCGAATCGTACCAAGAGACCCAGTACTTC. The encoded protein is CASSSTSESYQETQYF. The chain uses TRBV7-9 and TRBJ2-5; 8 bases are shared with TRBD2. The V segment lost 4 bases and the J segment 0 bases; nucleotides outside the gene matches: 7. Per germline, CDR1 SEHNR and CDR2 FQNEAQ (reference sequence). CDR3 size: 16 residues.

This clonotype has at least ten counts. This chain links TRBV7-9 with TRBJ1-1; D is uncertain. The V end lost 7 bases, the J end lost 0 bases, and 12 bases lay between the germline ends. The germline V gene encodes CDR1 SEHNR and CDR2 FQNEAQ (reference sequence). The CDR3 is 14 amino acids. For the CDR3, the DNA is TGTGCCAGCACCCGGCCTCAACTGAACACTGAAGCTTTCTTT. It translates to CASTRPQLNTEAFF.

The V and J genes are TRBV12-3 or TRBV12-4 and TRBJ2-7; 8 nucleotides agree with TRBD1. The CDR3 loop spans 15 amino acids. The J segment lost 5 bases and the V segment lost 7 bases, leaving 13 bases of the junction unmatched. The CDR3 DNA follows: TGTGCCAGCACCAAAAGGGCAGGGGGCTTCGACGAGCAGTACTTC. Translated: CASTKRAGGFDEQYF.

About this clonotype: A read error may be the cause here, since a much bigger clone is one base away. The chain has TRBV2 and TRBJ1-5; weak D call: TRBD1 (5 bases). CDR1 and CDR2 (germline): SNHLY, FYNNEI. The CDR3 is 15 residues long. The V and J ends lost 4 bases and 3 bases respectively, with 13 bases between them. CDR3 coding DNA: TGTGCCAGCAGTGTCCACGGGACTAACAATCAGCCCCAGCATTTT. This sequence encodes CASSVHGTNNQPQHF.

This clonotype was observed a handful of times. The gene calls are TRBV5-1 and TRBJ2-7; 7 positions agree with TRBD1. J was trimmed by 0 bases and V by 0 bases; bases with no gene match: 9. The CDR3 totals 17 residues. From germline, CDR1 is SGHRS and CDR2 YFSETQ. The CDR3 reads CASSLVHGTADSYEQYF. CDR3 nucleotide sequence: TGCGCCAGCAGCTTGGTCCACGGGACAGCGGACTCCTACGAGCAGTACTTC. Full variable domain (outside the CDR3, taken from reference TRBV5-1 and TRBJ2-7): KAGVTQTPRYLIKTRGQQVTLSCSPISGHRSVSWYQQTPGQGLQFLFEYFSETQRNKGNFPGRFSGRQFSNSRSEMNVSTLELGDSALYLCASSLVHGTADSYEQYFGPGTRLTVT.

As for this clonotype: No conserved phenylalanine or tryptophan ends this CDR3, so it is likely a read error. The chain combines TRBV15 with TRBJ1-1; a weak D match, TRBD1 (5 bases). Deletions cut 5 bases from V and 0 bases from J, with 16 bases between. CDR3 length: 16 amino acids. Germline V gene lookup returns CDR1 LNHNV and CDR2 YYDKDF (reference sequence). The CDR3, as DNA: TGTGCCACCAGCCCTCCCGCGGGGGGGTTGAACACTGAAGCTTTCCTT. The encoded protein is CATSPPAGGLNTEAFL.

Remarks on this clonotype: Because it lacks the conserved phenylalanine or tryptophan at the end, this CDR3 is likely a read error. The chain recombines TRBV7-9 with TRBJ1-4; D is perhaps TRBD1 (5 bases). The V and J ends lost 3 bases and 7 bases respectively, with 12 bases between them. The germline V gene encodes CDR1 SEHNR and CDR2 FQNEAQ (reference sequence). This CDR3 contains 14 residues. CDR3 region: CASSLRQGREKLFS. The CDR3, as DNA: TGTGCCAGCAGCTTGAGGCAGGGACGTGAAAAACTGTTTTCT.

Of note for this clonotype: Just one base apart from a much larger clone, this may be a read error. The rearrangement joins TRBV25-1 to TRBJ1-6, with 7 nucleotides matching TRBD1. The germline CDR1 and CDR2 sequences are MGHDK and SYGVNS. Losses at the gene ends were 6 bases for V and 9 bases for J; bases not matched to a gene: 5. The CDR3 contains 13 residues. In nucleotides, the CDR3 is TGTGCCAGCAGCTCAACAGGGGTTTCACCCCTCCACTTT. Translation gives CASSSTGVSPLHF.

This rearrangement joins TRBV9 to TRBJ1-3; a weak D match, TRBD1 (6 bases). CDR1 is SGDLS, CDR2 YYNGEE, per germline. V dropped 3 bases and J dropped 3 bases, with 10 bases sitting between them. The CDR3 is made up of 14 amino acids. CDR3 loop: CASSAGALGNTIYF. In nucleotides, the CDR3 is TGTGCCAGCAGCGCGGGGGCCCTTGGAAACACCATATATTTT.

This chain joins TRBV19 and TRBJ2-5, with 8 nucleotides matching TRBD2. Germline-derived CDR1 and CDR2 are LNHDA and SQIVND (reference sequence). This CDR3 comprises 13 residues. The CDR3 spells CASLSGGSETQYF. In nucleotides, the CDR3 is TGTGCTAGTCTGTCGGGAGGGTCAGAGACCCAGTACTTC.

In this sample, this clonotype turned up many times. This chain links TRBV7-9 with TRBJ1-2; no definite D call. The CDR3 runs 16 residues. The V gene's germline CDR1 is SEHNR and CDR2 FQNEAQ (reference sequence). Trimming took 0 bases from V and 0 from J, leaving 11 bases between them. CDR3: CASSLAWRLANYGYTF. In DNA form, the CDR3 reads TGTGCCAGCAGCTTAGCGTGGCGGTTAGCTAACTATGGCTACACCTTC.

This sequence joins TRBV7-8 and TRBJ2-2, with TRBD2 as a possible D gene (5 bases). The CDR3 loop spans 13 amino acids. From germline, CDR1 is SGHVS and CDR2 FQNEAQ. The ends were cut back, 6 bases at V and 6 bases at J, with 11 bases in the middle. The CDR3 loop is CASSLDGAGELFF. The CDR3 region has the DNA TGTGCCAGCAGTTTGGACGGGGCCGGGGAGCTGTTTTTT. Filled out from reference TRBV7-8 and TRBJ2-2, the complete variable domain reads GAGVSQSPRYKVAKRGQDVALRCDPISGHVSLFWYQQALGQGPEFLTYFQNEAQLDKSGLPSDRFFAERPEGSVSTLKIQRTQQEDSAVYLCASSLDGAGELFFGEGSRLTVL.

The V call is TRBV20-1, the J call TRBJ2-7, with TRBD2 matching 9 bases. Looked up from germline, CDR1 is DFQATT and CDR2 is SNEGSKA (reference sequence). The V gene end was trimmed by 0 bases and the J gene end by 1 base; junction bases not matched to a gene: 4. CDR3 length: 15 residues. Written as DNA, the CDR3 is TGCAGTGCTAGAGAGGTAGCGGGAGTTTCCTACGAGCAGTACTTC. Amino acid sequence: CSAREVAGVSYEQYF.

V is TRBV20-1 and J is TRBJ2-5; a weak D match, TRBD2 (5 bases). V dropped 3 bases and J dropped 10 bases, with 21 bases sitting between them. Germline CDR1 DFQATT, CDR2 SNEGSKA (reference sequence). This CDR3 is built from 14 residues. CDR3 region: CSASQPLPRVGQYF. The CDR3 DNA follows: TGCAGTGCTAGTCAGCCTCTCCCGAGGGTGGGCCAGTACTTC.

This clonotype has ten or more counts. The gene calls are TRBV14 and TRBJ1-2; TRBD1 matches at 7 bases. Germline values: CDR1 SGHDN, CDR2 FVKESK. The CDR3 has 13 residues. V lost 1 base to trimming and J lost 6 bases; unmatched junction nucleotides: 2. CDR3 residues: CASSQGQGDGYTF. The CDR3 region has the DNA TGTGCCAGCAGCCAAGGCCAGGGGGATGGCTACACCTTC. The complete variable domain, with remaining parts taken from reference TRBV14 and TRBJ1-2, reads EAGVTQFPSHSVIEKGQTVTLRCDPISGHDNLYWYRRVMGKEIKFLLHFVKESKQDESGMPNNRFLAERTGGTYSTLKVQPAELEDSGVYFCASSQGQGDGYTFGSGTRLTVV.

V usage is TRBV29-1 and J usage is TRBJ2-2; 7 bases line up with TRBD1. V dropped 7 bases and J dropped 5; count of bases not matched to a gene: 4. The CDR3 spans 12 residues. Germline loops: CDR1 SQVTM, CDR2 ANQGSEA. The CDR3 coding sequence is TGCAGCGCCATACAGGGGACCGGGGAGCTGTTTTTT. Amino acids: CSAIQGTGELFF.

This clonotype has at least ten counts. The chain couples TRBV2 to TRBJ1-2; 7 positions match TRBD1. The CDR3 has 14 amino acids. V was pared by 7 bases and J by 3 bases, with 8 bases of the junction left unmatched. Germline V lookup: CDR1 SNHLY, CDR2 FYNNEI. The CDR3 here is CASTPTGRDYGYTF. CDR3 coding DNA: TGTGCCAGCACCCCGACAGGGAGGGACTATGGCTACACCTTC.